These 32 T cell receptor beta chains originate from one sample sequenced in a study of T cell responses to AZD1222 COVID-19 vaccine. This table comes from immunoSEQ multiplex PCR, and its TCRdb copy is limited to in-frame clones, with some not included. The table lists fewer than 150,000 clones, approximately 90% of them singletons, with around 3.6% in the top ten. Sequenced here: peripheral blood, sampled on day 0 of AZD1222 vaccination. These receptors originate from an adult in good health.

This chain joins TRBV25-1 and TRBJ2-7; 7 positions match TRBD1. Germline loops: CDR1 MGHDK, CDR2 SYGVNS. After removal of 3 bases from V and 1 base from J, the junction contained 6 bases not matched to a gene. The CDR3 has 15 amino acids. In DNA form, the CDR3 reads TGTGCCAGCAGTGATGGAGGCAGGGGGTCCTACGAGCAGTACTTC. Residues: CASSDGGRGSYEQYF.

The rearrangement uses TRBV29-1 and TRBJ1-2, with D uncertain. The CDR3 is 13 residues long. Between the trimmed V and J ends, which lost 3 bases and 3 bases, there was a span of 11 bases. CDR1 and CDR2 (germline): SQVTM, ANQGSEA. In DNA, the CDR3 is TGCAGCGTTGAGAATCCCGAAGACTATGGCTACACCTTC. As protein: CSVENPEDYGYTF.

This chain connects TRBV5-1 to TRBJ2-7, with 8 positions matching TRBD1. The CDR3 consists of 15 residues. J lost 0 bases, V lost 4 bases, and 6 bases had no gene match. The V gene's germline CDR1 is SGHRS and CDR2 YFSETQ. In DNA form, the CDR3 reads TGCGCCAGCAGCACTGGACAGGGACCCTCCTACGAGCAGTACTTC. Amino acids: CASSTGQGPSYEQYF.

V and J are TRBV19 and TRBJ2-7; 9 bases align to TRBD1. The CDR3 extends over 17 amino acids. Germline CDR1 LNHDA, CDR2 SQIVND (reference sequence). Trimming took 1 base from V and 0 from J; bases not matched to a gene: 7. Here the CDR3 reads CASSIGTGGDLSYEQYF. CDR3 DNA: TGTGCCAGTAGTATAGGTACAGGGGGCGACCTCTCCTACGAGCAGTACTTC.

The gene calls are TRBV7-2 and TRBJ1-6, with TRBD1 as a possible D gene (5 bases). The CDR3 has 16 amino acids. With 2 bases removed from V and 5 bases from J, the gap between germline ends came to 13 bases. Per the germline V gene, CDR1 is SGHTA and CDR2 is FQGNSA. The CDR3 sequence is CASSLTSGTHNSPLHF. Here the CDR3 DNA reads TGTGCCAGCAGCTTAACCTCTGGGACGCATAATTCACCCCTCCACTTT.

The chain has TRBV6-6 and TRBJ2-5; D is unclear. Germline CDR1 is MNHNY and CDR2 is SVGAGI (reference sequence). The V end lost 2 bases, the J end lost 4 bases, and 11 bases lay between the germline ends. The CDR3 runs 14 residues. CDR3 sequence reads: CASSYADVGETQYF. CDR3 in DNA: TGTGCCAGCAGTTACGCCGACGTTGGAGAGACCCAGTACTTC.

In this sample, this clone turned up a few times. V gene TRBV27 combines with J gene TRBJ2-1; 7 nucleotides line up with TRBD2. This CDR3 spans 13 amino acids. Germline loops: CDR1 MNHEY, CDR2 SMNVEV (reference sequence). The V segment lost 3 bases and the J segment 13 bases; nucleotides outside the gene matches: 9. CDR3 residues: CASSFRRELPQFF. For the CDR3, the DNA is TGTGCCAGCAGTTTCCGGCGGGAGCTCCCCCAGTTCTTC.

The J gene is TRBJ1-1, the V gene TRBV15, with a possible D match to TRBD1 (5 bases). The CDR3 totals 15 residues. Germline lookup yields CDR1 LNHNV and CDR2 YYDKDF (reference sequence). With 0 bases removed from V and 1 base from J, the gap between germline ends came to 9 bases. DNA for the CDR3: TGTGCCACCAGCAGAGATGGGGCAGGGAACACTGAAGCTTTCTTT. Encoded protein: CATSRDGAGNTEAFF. Filled out from reference TRBV15 and TRBJ1-1, the complete variable domain reads DAMVIQNPRYQVTQFGKPVTLSCSQTLNHNVMYWYQQKSSQAPKLLFHYYDKDFNNEADTPDNFQSRRPNTSFCFLDIRSPGLGDTAMYLCATSRDGAGNTEAFFGQGTRLTVV.

The V gene is TRBV7-2, the J gene TRBJ1-4; no reliable D call. V was clipped by 5 bases and J by 4 bases, with 11 bases between them. Germline V CDR1 and CDR2: SGHTA, FQGNSA. CDR3 size: 14 residues. The CDR3 loop reads CASSPEFINEKLFF. CDR3 bases: TGTGCCAGCAGCCCGGAGTTTATTAATGAAAAACTGTTTTTT.

This clone showed up just once. The chain joins TRBV19 to TRBJ2-5; TRBD1 is a possible D gene (6 bases). CDR1 and CDR2 (germline): LNHDA, SQIVND (reference sequence). CDR3 length: 14 residues. The ends were cut back, 1 base at V and 4 bases at J, with 10 bases in the middle. CDR3 sequence: CASSIVGRGETQYF. CDR3 bases: TGTGCCAGTAGTATAGTGGGCAGGGGAGAGACCCAGTACTTC.

The rearrangement links TRBV9 to TRBJ2-3, with 9 bases that match TRBD2. There are 15 residues in the CDR3. The V and J ends lost 3 bases and 2 bases, in that order; junction bases with no gene match: 4. Germline loops: CDR1 SGDLS, CDR2 YYNGEE. CDR3 nucleotide sequence: TGTGCCAGCAGCGCTAGCGGGATTAACACAGATACGCAGTATTTT. This sequence encodes CASSASGINTDTQYF.

The genes are TRBV11-3 and TRBJ2-7; 10 nucleotides align to TRBD1. The CDR3 totals 18 residues. The trim removed 0 bases at V and 4 bases at J, leaving 12 bases unmatched. Germline CDR1 SGHNT, CDR2 YENEEA. For the CDR3, the DNA is TGTGCCAGCAGCTTAGAGACTCTCCGGGACAGGGGTTCGTACGAGCAGTACTTC. Its translation: CASSLETLRDRGSYEQYF. The entire variable domain, with the rest obtained from reference TRBV11-3 and TRBJ2-7, is as follows: EAGVVQSPRYKIIEKKQPVAFWCNPISGHNTLYWYLQNLGQGPELLIRYENEEAVDDSQLPKDRFSAERLKGVDSTLKIQPAELGDSAVYLCASSLETLRDRGSYEQYFGPGTRLTVT.

The count of this clone is one. The chain combines TRBV3-1 (or the pseudogene TRBV3-2) with TRBJ1-3, with 8 nucleotides matching TRBD1. After removal of 6 bases from V and 6 bases from J, the junction contained 13 bases not matched to a gene. CDR3 length: 16 residues. In germline, CDR1 is LGHDT, CDR2 YNNKEL (reference sequence). CDR3: CASRQRAGTGLNTIYF. CDR3 DNA sequence: TGTGCCAGCAGACAGCGGGCCGGGACAGGTTTAAACACCATATATTTT.

The sample holds one count of this clone. The chain recombines TRBV4-3 with TRBJ2-1, with 7 nucleotides matching TRBD2. The V gene end was trimmed by 0 bases and the J gene end by 9 bases; junction bases not matched to a gene: 2. The V gene's germline CDR1 is LGHNA and CDR2 YSLEER. This CDR3 has 13 residues. The DNA of the CDR3 is TGCGCCAGCAGCCAAGATTGGGGGGGTGAGCAGTTCTTC. This translates into CASSQDWGGEQFF.

The gene calls are TRBV7-9 and TRBJ2-7; D not certain. CDR1 and CDR2 from the germline V gene are SEHNR and FQNEAQ (reference sequence). V gave up 1 base and J gave up 6 bases, with 13 bases separating them. The CDR3 spans 14 residues. CDR3 coding DNA: TGTGCCAGCAGCTTAGGCCGGGCCCCCATCGAGCAGTACTTC. Encoded protein: CASSLGRAPIEQYF.

This sequence joins TRBV27 and TRBJ2-1, with D perhaps assigned TRBD1 or TRBD2 (7 bases each). The CDR3 covers 16 residues. Germline values: CDR1 MNHEY, CDR2 SMNVEV (reference sequence). V was clipped by 5 bases and J by 1 base, with 15 bases between them. The CDR3 region is CASSPRGGKSYNEQFF. The CDR3 region has the DNA TGTGCCAGCAGTCCCAGGGGGGGGAAGTCCTACAATGAGCAGTTCTTC.

The V call is TRBV19, the J call TRBJ1-5, with 9 bases fitting TRBD1. The CDR3 loop spans 18 amino acids. Germline trimming cut 8 bases from V and 3 bases from J; bases unmatched to any gene: 17. CDR1 and CDR2 (germline): LNHDA, SQIVND (reference sequence). The CDR3 nucleotides read TGTGCCAGTCCCGGGACAGGGACGGGGGAATATTCCAATCAGCCCCAGCATTTT. Its translation: CASPGTGTGEYSNQPQHF.

In its sample, this clone was seen once. This chain connects TRBV25-1 to TRBJ2-3, with 12 positions matching TRBD1. The junction had 11 bases not matched to a gene; V was cut back by 3 bases and J by 7 bases. The CDR3 has 17 amino acids. Germline-derived CDR1 and CDR2 are MGHDK and SYGVNS. CDR3: CASSDHVGQGARHTQYF. As DNA, the CDR3 is TGTGCCAGCAGTGATCATGTGGGACAGGGGGCCAGGCATACGCAGTATTTT.

J is TRBJ2-7 and V is TRBV4-2; possibly TRBD2 for D (5 bases). Between the trimmed V and J ends, which lost 1 base and 2 bases, there was a span of 18 bases. CDR1 is LGHNA, CDR2 YNFKEQ, per germline. CDR3 length: 17 amino acids. In nucleotides, the CDR3 is TGTGCCAGCAGCCAAGTATCGTCAGCGGCCATTCCCTACGAGCAGTACTTC. Protein product: CASSQVSSAAIPYEQYF.

The chain has TRBV27 and TRBJ2-1; perhaps TRBD2 as D (6 bases). The CDR3 extends over 17 amino acids. The ends were cut back, 5 bases at V and 5 bases at J, with 22 bases in the middle. CDR1 is MNHEY and CDR2 is SMNVEV in the germline V gene (reference sequence). The CDR3 region is CASSGPTWRDGDNEQFF. The CDR3 bases are TGTGCCAGCAGTGGACCTACGTGGCGGGATGGGGACAATGAGCAGTTCTTC.

This clone was counted only a few times. V is TRBV3-1 (or the pseudogene TRBV3-2) and J is TRBJ1-5; no definite D call. V dropped 2 bases and J dropped 6 bases, with 8 bases sitting between them. Germline CDR1 and CDR2: LGHDT and YNNKEL (reference sequence). This CDR3 is built from 13 residues. CDR3 coding DNA: TGTGCCAGCAGCCAAATTGTCGGTCAGCCCCAGCATTTT. Translated, it gives CASSQIVGQPQHF.

The genes are TRBV10-3 and TRBJ2-7, with TRBD1 as a possible D gene (5 bases). The V and J ends lost 6 bases and 0 bases respectively, with 12 bases between them. The CDR3 has 14 residues. The germline V gene has CDR1 ENHRY and CDR2 SYGVKD. The CDR3 loop reads CAIRTESYSYEQYF. The CDR3 coding sequence is TGTGCCATCAGGACAGAGAGTTACTCCTACGAGCAGTACTTC.

On this clone: Other DNA sequences within the sample encode an identical CDR3. CDR3 in amino acids: CASSYKGNTEAFF. The CDR3 nucleotides read TGTGCCAGCAGTTACAAAGGGAACACTGAAGCTTTCTTT. The chain joins TRBV6-5 to TRBJ1-1; no clear D gene. Trimming removed 2 bases at V and 1 base at J, with 5 bases between. The CDR3 consists of 13 residues. In germline, CDR1 is MNHEY, CDR2 SVGAGI.

This chain links TRBV13 with TRBJ2-7, with 7 bases matching TRBD2. Germline trimming cut 5 bases from V and 1 base from J; bases unmatched to any gene: 8. Per the germline V gene, CDR1 is PRHDT and CDR2 is FYEKMQ (reference sequence). CDR3 length: 15 amino acids. The CDR3 DNA follows: TGTGCCAGCAGCCTGTTGGGCGGGGGATCCTACGAGCAGTACTTC. It specifies CASSLLGGGSYEQYF.

Only a few counts were recorded for this clone. The V and J genes are TRBV4-2 and TRBJ2-7; 7 bases agree with TRBD2. Germline assignment: CDR1 LGHNA and CDR2 YNFKEQ. This CDR3 has 16 amino acids. V shed 0 bases and J 4 bases; nucleotides not matched to a gene: 9. This CDR3 reads CASSQEFGGSAYEQYF. The CDR3 DNA reads TGTGCCAGCAGCCAAGAATTCGGCGGGAGTGCTTACGAGCAGTACTTC.

The chain's CDR3 is CASSLERGPEDEQFF. The DNA of the CDR3 is TGTGCCAGCAGCTTAGAAAGGGGGCCCGAGGATGAGCAGTTCTTC. V and J are TRBV11-3 and TRBJ2-1; 7 bases agree with TRBD1. From germline, CDR1 is SGHNT and CDR2 YENEEA. The V and J ends lost 0 bases and 8 bases, in that order; junction bases with no gene match: 7. The CDR3 covers 15 residues.

This sequence joins TRBV7-9 and TRBJ1-3; D is ambiguous. Germline-derived CDR1 and CDR2 are SEHNR and FQNEAQ (reference sequence). The CDR3 runs to 17 residues. The V end lost 2 bases, the J end lost 0 bases, and 14 bases lay between the germline ends. This chain's CDR3 is CASSLSSAAFSGNTIYF. The CDR3 DNA is TGTGCCAGCAGCTTAAGTTCGGCGGCTTTCTCTGGAAACACCATATATTTT.

J is TRBJ1-3 and V is TRBV5-1; D possibly corresponds to TRBD1 (6 bases). V lost 2 bases and J 4 bases, leaving 13 bases between the germline ends. Per the germline V gene, CDR1 is SGHRS and CDR2 is YFSETQ. The CDR3 loop spans 15 amino acids. Here the CDR3 reads CASSFSGGQGNTIYF. Written as DNA, the CDR3 is TGCGCCAGCAGCTTCTCCGGGGGGCAAGGAAACACCATATATTTT. The entire variable domain, with the rest obtained from reference TRBV5-1 and TRBJ1-3, is as follows: KAGVTQTPRYLIKTRGQQVTLSCSPISGHRSVSWYQQTPGQGLQFLFEYFSETQRNKGNFPGRFSGRQFSNSRSEMNVSTLELGDSALYLCASSFSGGQGNTIYFGEGSWLTVV.

This clone was recorded a few times. V gene TRBV29-1 combines with J gene TRBJ2-7; TRBD2 is a possible D gene (6 bases). CDR1 is SQVTM and CDR2 is ANQGSEA in the germline V gene. The V end was cut by 6 bases, the J end by 5 bases, with 14 bases between. The CDR3 covers 12 residues. DNA for the CDR3: TGCAGCGTGGCCTCGGGGAGGCACGAGCAGTACTTC. Translation: CSVASGRHEQYF.

The chain couples TRBV5-1 to TRBJ2-5; 10 positions agree with TRBD1. CDR1 and CDR2 from the germline V gene are SGHRS and YFSETQ. This CDR3 has 15 amino acids. After removal of 4 bases from V and 5 bases from J, the junction contained 8 bases not matched to a gene. CDR3 loop: CASSRRDRGIETQYF. The CDR3 DNA follows: TGCGCCAGCAGCCGAAGGGACAGGGGAATTGAGACCCAGTACTTC.

V usage is TRBV3-1 (or the pseudogene TRBV3-2) and J usage is TRBJ2-7; 13 bases match TRBD2. The CDR3 consists of 18 residues. After removal of 4 bases from V and 3 bases from J, the junction contained 12 bases not matched to a gene. Germline values: CDR1 LGHDT, CDR2 YNNKEL (reference sequence). The CDR3 nucleotides are TGTGCCAGCAGCCGGAGACTAGCGGGAGGTCCCGTCGGCTACGAGCAGTACTTC. This translates into CASSRRLAGGPVGYEQYF.

The V gene is TRBV12-3 or TRBV12-4, the J gene TRBJ1-5, with D possibly being TRBD1 (5 bases). The CDR3 covers 13 residues. Trimming left V 6 bases short and J 4 bases short, with 10 bases between. The CDR3 coding sequence is TGTGCCAGCAGCTCAGACAGAAATCAGCCCCAGCATTTT. Translation: CASSSDRNQPQHF.